This entry lists 10 T cell receptor beta chains sequenced from one sample in a study of blood T cells in healthy people across ages (dated by TCRdb to about 2015). The method was 5' RACE. TCRdb names Illumina HiSeq 2500 as the instrument used. The second PCR ran for roughly 6 to 11 cycles and used a J-beta primer mix along with a sample-barcoded 5' primer. TCRdb applied fastp at Q25 and MiXCR to the public reads, then kept only in-frame beta chains. Under each unique CDR3 protein, matching rows form one entry showing the most common genes and DNA. The sample contains about a million distinct CDR3 sequences, around 46% of them found a single time. The top ten clones comprise under 15% of the sample. The sample was blood. These receptors came from a man between 25 and 39 years old in good health.

The chain couples TRBV5-1 to TRBJ2-7, with 7 bases that match TRBD1. Germline V CDR1 and CDR2: SGHRS, YFSETQ. With 4 bases clipped from V and 3 bases from J, the junction kept 13 bases outside the gene matches. This CDR3 contains 16 residues. The CDR3 loop is CASSISPGQKSYEQYF. The CDR3 bases are TGCGCCAGCAGCATAAGCCCGGGACAGAAAAGCTACGAGCAGTACTTC.

This clonotype was counted between two and nine times. J is TRBJ1-5 and V is TRBV21-1; no check of the table's D call, TRBD1, against the DNA was made. TRBV21-1 is classified as a pseudogene. The CDR3 has 16 amino acids. CDR3 bases: TGTGCCAGCAGCAAAAAGTACAGGGGTAACGATCAGCCCCAGCATTTT. Its translation is CASSKKYRGNDQPQHF.

This rearrangement joins TRBV7-8 to TRBJ2-3, with D possibly TRBD2 on 5 matching bases. The CDR3 loop spans 15 amino acids. Germline CDR1 reads SGHVS; CDR2 reads FQNEAQ. Trimming shortened V by 5 bases and J by 5 bases, and 17 bases separated the two germline ends. CDR3 in DNA: TGTGCCAGCAGCCCCCTCGGGGTTGAGGTAGATACGCAGTATTTT. Protein: CASSPLGVEVDTQYF. Full variable domain (remainder filled in from reference TRBV7-8 and TRBJ2-3): GAGVSQSPRYKVAKRGQDVALRCDPISGHVSLFWYQQALGQGPEFLTYFQNEAQLDKSGLPSDRFFAERPEGSVSTLKIQRTQQEDSAVYLCASSPLGVEVDTQYFGPGTRLTVL.

This chain uses TRBV6-2 or TRBV6-3 with TRBJ2-5; tentatively, D is TRBD1 (6 bases). CDR1 and CDR2 (germline): MNHEY, SVGEGT. The V gene lost 2 bases and the J gene lost 1 base, with 11 bases spanning the gap. The CDR3 is made up of 15 amino acids. The DNA for the CDR3 is TGTGCCAGCAGTTACCTCCGGGACACCCAAGAGACCCAGTACTTC. Its translation: CASSYLRDTQETQYF.

The chain uses TRBV29-1 and TRBJ1-2; TRBD1 is a possible D gene (5 bases). This CDR3 spans 13 amino acids. CDR1 and CDR2 from the germline V gene are SQVTM and ANQGSEA. Trimming pared 3 bases from V and 4 bases from J, leaving 12 bases between. CDR3 protein: CSVDNGGLYGYTF. CDR3 in DNA: TGCAGCGTTGATAATGGGGGACTCTATGGCTACACCTTC.

The V call is TRBV5-1, the J call TRBJ2-5; a possible D gene is TRBD2 (7 bases). Germline-derived CDR1 and CDR2 are SGHRS and YFSETQ. Trimming removed 4 bases from V and 11 bases from J, with 21 bases in between. The CDR3 is made up of 14 amino acids. The CDR3 here is CASSPGTKGGEQYF. For the CDR3, the DNA is TGCGCCAGCAGCCCTGGGACCAAAGGGGGGGAGCAGTACTTC.

The chain has TRBV29-1 and TRBJ2-1; D perhaps matches TRBD2 (5 bases). The germline gives CDR1 SQVTM, CDR2 ANQGSEA. Trimming stripped 3 bases from V and 7 bases from J, with 19 bases between. This CDR3 spans 15 amino acids. CDR3 in amino acids: CSVDRPEGSGNEQFF. DNA for the CDR3: TGCAGCGTTGACCGTCCCGAAGGTTCGGGGAATGAGCAGTTCTTC.

This clonotype showed up just a few times. This sequence joins TRBV3-1 and TRBJ2-1; D might be TRBD2 (5 bases). Trimming cost V 0 bases and J 6 bases, with 12 bases left between them. CDR1 is LGHDT, CDR2 YNNKEL, per germline (reference sequence). This CDR3 contains 15 residues. CDR3 residues: CASSQDRTPGNEQFF. CDR3 nucleotide sequence: TGTGCCAGCAGCCAAGATCGGACTCCCGGCAATGAGCAGTTCTTC.

This chain links TRBV29-1 with TRBJ1-4; possibly TRBD1 for D (5 bases). From germline, CDR1 is SQVTM and CDR2 ANQGSEA. There are 16 residues in the CDR3. V lost 3 bases, J lost 0 bases, and 14 bases lay in between. The CDR3 coding sequence is TGCAGCGTTGAGGCTGGGGAAGGGGCAACTAATGAAAAACTGTTTTTT. Amino acid sequence: CSVEAGEGATNEKLFF.

J is TRBJ2-1 and V is TRBV19, with D perhaps given as TRBD1 or TRBD2 (5 bases each). The CDR3 runs to 15 residues. Trimming shortened V by 8 bases and J by 2 bases, and 16 bases separated the two germline ends. CDR1 LNHDA and CDR2 SQIVND come from the germline V gene (reference sequence). CDR3 in DNA: TGTGCCAGTTCTCCCGAGGGGCTGGCCTACAATGAGCAGTTCTTC. It encodes CASSPEGLAYNEQFF.